Below, one TCR beta chain is given with its context. Germline CDR1 and CDR2: ENHRY and SYGVKD. The CDR3 consists of 12 residues. Trimming removed 2 bases at V and 4 bases at J, with 3 bases between. The data were taken from a study of CD8 T cells in Susac syndrome. Matched for age and sex, the controls were healthy donors. RNA totalling roughly 0.5 to 1 ug underwent reverse transcription with random hexamers. By means of immunoSEQ multiplex PCR, TCR beta CDR3 spanning 54 Vbeta and 13 Jbeta underwent amplification. TCRdb recomputed calls from the immunoSEQ multiplex PCR reads with MiXCR, one row per CDR3 protein. The sample yields 150,000 or so distinct CDR3 sequences, under 95% seen once.

The sample comprised CD4+ T cells from PBMCs. The sequence came from a human donor in good health. This chain joins TRBV10-3 and TRBJ1-5; unclear D gene. CDR3 DNA: TGTGCCATCAGTGAGAATAATCAGCCCCAGCATTTT. This sequence encodes CAISENNQPQHF.